This TCR beta chain was identified in a study of T-cell reconstitution after alpha-beta-depleted transplantation in children. This clonotype was seen only a few times. Its specificity is not known. Study results and caveats: Surviving thymic progenitors and recipient T cells were the source of high TCRbeta diversity at day 60 in some patients. It was newly produced T cells that mostly accounted for T-cell counts and diversity one year after transplant. Roughly two months post-transplant, alpha-beta T cells reportedly originated from several hundred graft clones that had expanded.

Germline V gives CDR1 MNHEY, CDR2 SVGEGT. V was shortened by 0 bases and J by 6 bases, with 11 bases between the two germline ends. The CDR3 has 14 residues. Unique molecular identifiers were incorporated during preparation of the TCRbeta library. Each CDR3 protein gets one entry after TCRdb re-called the PCR reads with MiXCR. The sample shows some 830,000 distinct CDR3 sequences, roughly 15% of them seen only once. The receptor's source is a male patient younger than 18 who had a stem cell transplant for acute lymphoblastic leukemia, so the T cells may come from the graft donor. Sequencing was performed on PBMCs, mostly from graft donor cells, taken 360 days after TCRalphabeta/CD19-depleted stem cell transplant. The chain uses TRBV6-2 or TRBV6-3 and TRBJ1-1; D unresolved. This CDR3 reads CASSYSRGAPEAFF. The CDR3 nucleotides read TGTGCCAGCAGTTACTCACGGGGAGCCCCTGAAGCTTTCTTT.